This TCR beta chain was found in a study of shared clonotypes between healthy human individuals (TCRdb year 2020). Some background on the complete study: The cohort comprised two women and a few men aged 18 to 49 years. For each donor, CD4 naive and CD4 memory were each given three plates, CD8 naive was given two plates, and CD8 memory was given one plate. To estimate repertoire size and how much clonotype sharing occurs between individuals, the study deeply sequenced the blood TCR repertoires of five healthy adults. Libraries were prepared and TCR repertoires were sequenced by different laboratories using diverse techniques, in order to increase sequencing depth and limit assay-specific biases. Leukapheresis yielded between about 0.94 and 9 billion PBMCs per donor.

Summary of the overall study and its limitations: Sharing across four donors was observed for 5% to 6.5% of naive CD4, about 4% of naive CD8, about 2.3% of memory CD4, and around 0.42% of memory CD8 clonotypes. Larger estimated clonotype richness was generally found for naive subsets than for memory subsets. Sampling was restricted to blood, and TCR repertoires in tissue are likely to differ from TCR repertoires in blood. The genetic and exposure-history diversity represented was limited by the small number of donors. Compared with non-shared clonotypes, clonotypes shared by all four sorted-subset donors had higher generation probabilities. Pairwise subsampling led to the expectation that sequencing depth would affect the degree of clonotype sharing among donors. Rarefaction of sorted-subset datasets indicated incomplete sequencing despite the large sequencing depth.

The CDR3 numbers 18 residues from cysteine through phenylalanine. Kept here is only the CDR3 DNA, which spans 54 bases and is read in frame from base 1. V is shortened by 0 bases, J by 0 bases, and the region joining them spans 14 bases. CDR1 and CDR2, per the germline V gene, are LGHNA and YSLEER. Comments on this clone: Its specific antigen is unknown. There are no base qualities to consult, and no much larger clone falls within one base.

Using the deep immunoSEQ assay, TCR CDR3 regions were amplified from genomic DNA by multiplex PCR. Extracted genomic DNA from each cell subset was spread evenly across all wells of several immunoSEQ 96-well plates, with each plate serving as a replicate. For sorted subsets, around 200 ng genomic DNA, equal to some 28,000 T cell genomes, was loaded into each replicate PCR. The purified libraries were quantified using a Qubit 3.0 fluorometer, sized with a Bioanalyzer 2100, and then quantified again using the KAPA Library Quantification kit. A separate single-read 150-cycle Illumina NextSeq 550 flow cell was used to sequence each immunoSEQ 96-well plate. For the original study's pipeline: Because only junctional sequences without quality scores were contained in the immunoSEQ output, filtering matching that applied to full-length reads could not be performed. Sequences were annotated with PyIR, a Python wrapper for IgBLAST v1.9, using IMGT germline references to assign V/J genes and CDR3. Reads were filtered out if the reads had weak V/J assignments (E-value above 1e-6), no CDR3, stop codons, out-of-frame junctions, or ambiguous translated residues. A V3J clonotype was defined by an identical inferred V gene, J gene, and CDR3 amino acid sequence. Percentage overlap between repertoires was calculated by dividing the number of shared unique clonotypes by the size of the smaller repertoire. Repertoire richness was assessed with RTK rarefaction, the Chao1 estimator, and Recon v2.1 estimates of unobserved clonotypes. Generation probabilities were computed with OLGA for all TCRbeta clonotypes obtained by the gDNA method from several donors. In TCRdb, the immuneACCESS table is reduced to in-frame sequences with V and J assigned. These tables do not hold every clone; where another copy was compared, an unresolved V gene accounts for under half, and the others remain unexplained. The DNA gave D and trimming, while V, J and clone size come from that table. Present in this sample are approximately 1,500,000 clones, approximately 98% of which were seen just once. Of the sample, roughly 0.42% is held by the ten largest clones.

The donors were healthy, HIV-negative adults with no recently reported acute infections or vaccinations. Every donor was a Caucasian adult living in Nashville, Tennessee, USA. CD4+ T cells were enriched by magnetic negative selection; naive cells were then positively selected on CD45RA, and the negative fraction formed the memory subset. Blood was obtained by leukapheresis, after which PBMCs were separated by Ficoll-Histopaque density gradient centrifugation and cryopreserved in liquid nitrogen vapor phase. Analytical flow cytometry was used to check the purity and quantity of every magnetically sorted T cell population. Genomic DNA was isolated from each sorted fraction and quantified by UV absorbance on a Nanodrop 2000c.

The clonotype comes from a man younger than 40 in good health. This sequence uses TRBV4-3 and TRBJ2-2, with a tentative D gene TRBD2 over 5 matching bases. Sequencing used naive CD4+ T cells sorted from blood. Explained via the paper, the cell subset or site label denotes: CD45RA+ positively selected. CDR3 reads: CASSQDRSRETNTGELFF. In nucleotide form, the sequence is TGCGCCAGCAGCCAAGATCGAAGTCGGGAAACGAACACCGGGGAGCTGTTTTTT.